These 26 T cell receptor beta chains came from one sample sequenced in a study of blood T cell repertoires in COVID-19. The protocol was immunoSEQ multiplex PCR, while the TCRdb copy is restricted to in-frame clones and leaves out a portion. Of roughly 100,000 clones listed, 84% are singletons. Source material: peripheral blood. These receptor sequences come from a human donor in a cohort sampled during active or convalescent COVID-19.

The chain is built from TRBV27 and TRBJ1-2, with TRBD1 identical over 12 bases. This CDR3 spans 18 amino acids. CDR1 and CDR2 from the germline V gene are MNHEY and SMNVEV (reference sequence). Losses at the gene ends were 6 bases for V and 2 bases for J; bases not matched to a gene: 13. CDR3 coding DNA: TGTGCCAGCAGACTACGTGGGGGGGACAGGGGGCCGAACTATGGCTACACCTTC. This codes for CASRLRGGDRGPNYGYTF.

There are a few counts of this clone. V and J are TRBV19 and TRBJ1-3; weak D call: TRBD1 (6 bases). The CDR3 contains 16 residues. The germline V gene has CDR1 LNHDA and CDR2 SQIVND (reference sequence). Trimming took off 2 bases at V and 3 bases at J, with 14 bases between the two ends. Written as DNA, the CDR3 is TGTGCCAGTAGTATAATGGGGGCGCGTCTTGGAAACACCATATATTTT. As protein: CASSIMGARLGNTIYF. Based on the CDR3 plus reference TRBV19 and TRBJ1-3, the full variable domain is DGGITQSPKYLFRKEGQNVTLSCEQNLNHDAMYWYRQDPGQGLRLIYYSQIVNDFQKGDIAEGYSVSREKKESFPLTVTSAQKNPTAFYLCASSIMGARLGNTIYFGEGSWLTVV.

The J gene is TRBJ2-1, the V gene TRBV7-2; 7 positions agree with TRBD2. The CDR3 loop spans 18 amino acids. CDR1 is SGHTA, CDR2 FQGNSA, per germline. The V and J ends lost 5 bases and 0 bases, in that order; junction bases with no gene match: 13. The CDR3 bases are TGTGCCAGCAGCCCTACCCTGACTAGCACCCTCTCCTACAATGAGCAGTTCTTC. This translates into CASSPTLTSTLSYNEQFF.

This chain links TRBV7-2 with TRBJ1-1, with TRBD1 matching over 7 bases. Germline-derived CDR1 and CDR2 are SGHTA and FQGNSA. The trim removed 4 bases at V and 0 bases at J, leaving 8 bases unmatched. The CDR3 is 16 amino acids. CDR3 loop: CASSSHRGIMNTEAFF. CDR3 bases: TGTGCCAGCAGCTCTCACAGGGGCATCATGAACACTGAAGCTTTCTTT. The full variable domain, in which reference TRBV7-2 and TRBJ1-1 provide the parts outside the CDR3, is GAGVSQSPSNKVTEKGKDVELRCDPISGHTALYWYRQSLGQGLEFLIYFQGNSAPDKSGLPSDRFSAERTGGSVSTLTIQRTQQEDSAVYLCASSSHRGIMNTEAFFGQGTRLTVV.

The chain uses TRBV28 and TRBJ2-1; 8 bases are a match to TRBD1. The CDR3 has 17 amino acids. V lost 3 bases to trimming and J lost 15 bases; unmatched junction nucleotides: 22. In germline, CDR1 is MDHEN, CDR2 SYDVKM. The CDR3 region is CASSFPRVARGPPKPFF. The CDR3 DNA reads as TGTGCCAGCAGTTTCCCCCGAGTGGCCAGGGGGCCCCCCAAGCCGTTCTTC.

Comment on this clone: One junction end does not reproduce the germline sequence, and a read error may be involved. The chain combines TRBV5-6 with TRBJ1-1, with D possibly matching TRBD1 (5 bases). CDR3 length equals 12 residues. Per the germline V gene, CDR1 is SGHDT and CDR2 is YYEEEE. This chain's CDR3 is CASRRQYTEAFF. The CDR3 DNA sequence: TGTGCCAGCCGTCGACAGTACACAGAAGCTTTCTTT.

This clone was found once. The V call is TRBV19, the J call TRBJ1-1; D might be TRBD1 (5 bases). The V end lost 8 bases, the J end lost 1 base, and 14 bases lay between the germline ends. The CDR3 runs 14 residues. Per germline, CDR1 LNHDA and CDR2 SQIVND (reference sequence). CDR3 region: CASSQGRGNTEAFF. In DNA, the CDR3 is TGTGCCAGTTCCCAAGGGAGGGGGAACACTGAAGCTTTCTTT.

This clone was seen more than once but under ten times. This chain connects TRBV20-1 to TRBJ1-1, with D possibly matching TRBD1 (5 bases). There are 16 residues in the CDR3. Germline-derived CDR1 and CDR2 are DFQATT and SNEGSKA (reference sequence). The ends were cut back, 7 bases at V and 4 bases at J, with 25 bases in the middle. The DNA of the CDR3 is TGCAGTGTTAGTCCCCGGGGTTGGGGGGAGGGCACTGAAGCTTTCTTT. This sequence encodes CSVSPRGWGEGTEAFF.

The V call is TRBV6-5, the J call TRBJ1-4; TRBD1 is a possible D gene (6 bases). CDR1 is MNHEY and CDR2 is SVGAGI in the germline V gene. The CDR3 totals 13 residues. Trimming left V 6 bases short and J 7 bases short, with 12 bases between. The CDR3 is CASRVTGTEKLFF. CDR3 nucleotide sequence: TGTGCCAGCAGAGTCACAGGGACTGAAAAACTGTTTTTT.

This clone has a handful of counts. The chain combines TRBV9 with TRBJ1-3, with TRBD1 identical over 8 bases. The V gene end was trimmed by 2 bases and the J gene end by 0 bases; junction bases not matched to a gene: 7. Germline V gene data show CDR1 as SGDLS and CDR2 as YYNGEE. The CDR3 is made up of 17 amino acids. In DNA form, the CDR3 reads TGTGCCAGCAGCGTCTCTTCAACAGGGGGCTCTGGAAACACCATATATTTT. Translated: CASSVSSTGGSGNTIYF.

V is TRBV3-1 (or the pseudogene TRBV3-2) and J is TRBJ2-1; TRBD2 agrees at 7 bases. The CDR3 length is 14 residues. With 5 bases clipped from V and 5 bases from J, the junction kept 6 bases outside the gene matches. CDR1 LGHDT and CDR2 YNNKEL come from the germline V gene (reference sequence). This CDR3 is CASSYPLADNEQFF. The CDR3 DNA sequence: TGTGCCAGCAGCTACCCCCTAGCGGACAATGAGCAGTTCTTC.

The chain employs TRBV6-5 and TRBJ1-5; no firm D call. CDR3 length: 13 amino acids. CDR1 and CDR2 (germline): MNHEY, SVGAGI. Deletions cut 5 bases from V and 0 bases from J, with 5 bases between. The CDR3 DNA reads TGTGCCAGCAGTCTCAGTAGCAATCAGCCCCAGCATTTT. Protein product: CASSLSSNQPQHF.

The chain combines TRBV3-1 (or the pseudogene TRBV3-2) with TRBJ2-1, with 14 nucleotides matching TRBD2. CDR1 and CDR2 from the germline V gene are LGHDT and YNNKEL (reference sequence). V trimming: 1 base; J trimming: 10 bases; junction bases outside the gene matches: 3. The CDR3 is made up of 15 amino acids. The CDR3: CASSQGGLAGVEQFF. The CDR3 DNA follows: TGTGCCAGCAGCCAAGGGGGACTAGCGGGGGTGGAGCAGTTCTTC.

The CDR3 bases are TGTGCCAGCAAACGGACAGGGGGCAGGGCCCTCCACTTT. Protein product: CASKRTGGRALHF. V gene TRBV27 combines with J gene TRBJ1-6, with 11 bases that match TRBD1. V shed 7 bases, J shed 14 bases, and the junction held 7 bases outside the gene matches. The CDR3 length is 13 residues. Germline V gene sequence: CDR1 MNHEY, CDR2 SMNVEV (reference sequence).

The chain joins TRBV2 to TRBJ2-1; D gene uncertain. This CDR3 has 14 residues. V gave up 7 bases and J gave up 1 base, with 11 bases separating them. Looked up from germline, CDR1 is SNHLY and CDR2 is FYNNEI. The CDR3 DNA is TGTGCCAGCACCTACCGGGTTTCCTACAATGAGCAGTTCTTC. Translated, it gives CASTYRVSYNEQFF.

The chain has TRBV27 and TRBJ1-1, with a weak D call TRBD1 (6 bases). Trimming removed 7 bases from V and 8 bases from J, with 20 bases in between. Germline-derived CDR1 and CDR2 are MNHEY and SMNVEV (reference sequence). The CDR3 runs to 14 residues. Here the CDR3 DNA reads TGTGCCAGCAACTCGCGGTCGGGGGGCAGGGAAGCTTTCTTT. Amino acid sequence: CASNSRSGGREAFF.

This clone has a single count. The rearrangement links TRBV9 to TRBJ1-1; D may be TRBD1 (6 bases). Germline V CDR1 and CDR2: SGDLS, YYNGEE. CDR3 length equals 14 residues. Trimming stripped 0 bases from V and 8 bases from J, with 14 bases between. In DNA form, the CDR3 reads TGTGCCAGCAGCGTAGGGTCTACAGGGAACGAAGCTTTCTTT. Translated, it gives CASSVGSTGNEAFF.

CDR3 nucleotides: TGCGCCAGCAGCCAAGATCCACCAGGGTTCTCTGGAAACACCATATATTTT. This gives the protein CASSQDPPGFSGNTIYF. This sequence joins TRBV4-3 and TRBJ1-3; D possibly corresponds to TRBD1 (5 bases). CDR1 and CDR2 (germline): LGHNA, YSLEER. V lost 0 bases, J lost 0 bases, and 12 bases lay in between. The CDR3 has 17 amino acids.

This chain joins TRBV6-6 and TRBJ1-2; TRBD1 aligns across 11 bases. The CDR3 is 14 amino acids. The J segment lost 3 bases and the V segment lost 6 bases, leaving 3 bases of the junction unmatched. Germline-derived CDR1 and CDR2 are MNHNY and SVGAGI (reference sequence). The CDR3 DNA reads as TGTGCCAGCAGGACGGGACAGGGGGACTATGGCTACACCTTC. Translating it yields CASRTGQGDYGYTF.

The rearrangement joins TRBV24-1 to TRBJ2-6, with a possible D match to TRBD2 (5 bases). Germline V lookup: CDR1 KGHDR, CDR2 SFDVKD. There are 16 residues in the CDR3. V was shortened by 5 bases and J by 4 bases, with 14 bases between the two germline ends. The chain's CDR3 is CATSGPTGVGANVLTF. The CDR3 coding sequence is TGTGCCACCAGTGGCCCCACCGGGGTAGGGGCCAACGTCCTGACTTTC.

V is TRBV9 and J is TRBJ2-5; 9 bases fit TRBD1. This CDR3 has 15 residues. Trimming at V came to 4 bases and at J to 1 base, leaving 5 bases not matched to a gene. Germline V CDR1 and CDR2: SGDLS, YYNGEE. The CDR3 spells CASSTQTGGQETQYF. In DNA, the CDR3 is TGTGCCAGCAGCACTCAGACAGGGGGCCAAGAGACCCAGTACTTC.

This clone occurred once. Other DNA sequences of this sample code for an identical CDR3. The V and J genes are TRBV4-3 and TRBJ1-3, with a tentative D call TRBD1 (6 bases). CDR3 length: 13 amino acids. Deletions cut 4 bases from V and 7 bases from J, with 11 bases between. Germline V lookup: CDR1 LGHNA, CDR2 YSLEER. CDR3 DNA sequence: TGCGCCAGCAGCCCGAGCAGGGGTAACACCATATATTTT. Translated, it gives CASSPSRGNTIYF.

This clone was detected once. The chain combines TRBV4-1 with TRBJ2-2; D might be TRBD1 (5 bases). Germline CDR1 is MGHRA and CDR2 is YSYEKL. CDR3 length equals 17 residues. The germline V and J ends were trimmed by 4 bases and 5 bases, with 20 bases remaining between them. The CDR3 DNA reads TGCGCCAGCAGCCCCCCGATTATGGACATGATTACCGGGGAGCTGTTTTTT. It yields the protein CASSPPIMDMITGELFF.

This clone was counted a few times. The chain is built from TRBV30 and TRBJ1-5; a weak D match, TRBD1 (5 bases). Trimming stripped 1 base from V and 2 bases from J, with 6 bases between. The CDR3 consists of 13 residues. Per the germline V gene, CDR1 is GTSNPN and CDR2 is SVGIG (reference sequence). CDR3 nucleotides: TGTGCCTGGAGTGGGGGGGGCAATCAGCCCCAGCATTTT. Translating it yields CAWSGGGNQPQHF.

The chain is built from TRBV12-5 and TRBJ1-1; D is perhaps TRBD1 (6 bases). Deletions cut 0 bases from V and 4 bases from J, with 12 bases between. Germline V gives CDR1 LGHNT, CDR2 FRNRAP. The CDR3 sequence is 15 residues long. The CDR3 here is CASGLVLGRGTEAFF. As DNA, the CDR3 is TGTGCTAGTGGTTTGGTACTCGGCAGGGGCACTGAAGCTTTCTTT.

The CDR3 DNA follows: TGCGCCAGCAGCCAAGGGGAGGCAGCCGTTCAGCCCCAGCATTTT. This sequence encodes CASSQGEAAVQPQHF. This chain links TRBV4-1 with TRBJ1-5; D ambiguous. Trimming removed 1 base from V and 6 bases from J, with 13 bases in between. Germline V gene lookup returns CDR1 MGHRA and CDR2 YSYEKL. This CDR3 contains 15 residues.